A single sample gave rise to the 18 T cell receptor beta chains below, sequenced in a study of shared clonotypes between healthy human individuals. The method was immunoSEQ multiplex PCR; TCRdb's version includes in-frame clones alone and lacks a portion of them. The profile shows hundreds of thousands of clones, roughly 95% of them singletons. CD45RO-negative cells were positively selected for CCR7, leaving out terminally differentiated effector memory CD45RA+ cells. The sequenced sample consisted of naive CD8+ T cells sorted from blood. The source is a woman in her twenties or thirties in good health.

The chain carries TRBV30 and TRBJ1-3; D unclear. CDR3 length equals 13 residues. CDR1 is GTSNPN, CDR2 SVGIG, per germline (reference sequence). The germline V and J ends were trimmed by 1 base and 1 base, with 5 bases remaining between them. CDR3 coding DNA: TGTGCCTGGAGTGAAGGGTCTGGAAACACCATATATTTT. Amino acid sequence: CAWSEGSGNTIYF.

This sequence joins TRBV7-2 and TRBJ2-3; the match to TRBD2 covers 12 bases. Trimming cost V 5 bases and J 1 base; bases outside gene matches: 10. Germline V gene lookup returns CDR1 SGHTA and CDR2 FQGNSA. The CDR3 is made up of 18 amino acids. CDR3 bases: TGTGCCAGCAGCGCCACTAGCGGGAGGTACCAACGCACAGATACGCAGTATTTT. Amino acid sequence: CASSATSGRYQRTDTQYF.

This chain uses TRBV4-1 with TRBJ2-6, with D perhaps matching TRBD1 (5 bases). The CDR3 length is 16 residues. V was pared by 4 bases and J by 2 bases, with 12 bases between. The germline gives CDR1 MGHRA, CDR2 YSYEKL. The CDR3 DNA follows: TGCGCCAGCAGCCCCCCAGGGTTAACTGGGGCCAACGTCCTGACTTTC. It translates to CASSPPGLTGANVLTF.

The rearrangement joins TRBV28 to TRBJ1-1; a weak D match, TRBD1 (5 bases). V lost 7 bases, J lost 0 bases, and 9 bases lay in between. This CDR3 has 13 residues. CDR1 and CDR2 from the germline V gene are MDHEN and SYDVKM. CDR3 amino acids: CASIPGVNTEAFF. CDR3 DNA sequence: TGTGCCAGCATACCGGGGGTGAACACTGAAGCTTTCTTT.

The chain uses TRBV2 and TRBJ2-7; no firm D call. From germline, CDR1 is SNHLY and CDR2 FYNNEI. V was cut by 2 bases and J by 4 bases, with 9 bases left in between. CDR3 length: 13 amino acids. The CDR3 sequence: CASSEMGWYEQYF. CDR3 bases: TGTGCCAGCAGTGAAATGGGTTGGTACGAGCAGTACTTC. The complete variable domain, with remaining parts taken from reference TRBV2 and TRBJ2-7, reads EPEVTQTPSHQVTQMGQEVILRCVPISNHLYFYWYRQILGQKVEFLVSFYNNEISEKSEIFDDQFSVERPDGSNFTLKIRSTKLEDSAMYFCASSEMGWYEQYFGPGTRLTVT.

The CDR3 loop is CASSRGQGKNPYEQYF. The CDR3 bases are TGTGCCAGCAGCCGCGGACAGGGTAAAAACCCCTACGAGCAGTACTTC. The chain is built from TRBV7-9 and TRBJ2-7, with TRBD1 matching over 8 bases. Trimming took 5 bases from V and 2 from J; bases not matched to a gene: 11. Germline-derived CDR1 and CDR2 are SEHNR and FQNEAQ (reference sequence). CDR3 length: 16 residues.

The V gene is TRBV27, the J gene TRBJ2-1; unclear D gene. CDR1 is MNHEY, CDR2 SMNVEV, per germline (reference sequence). Between the trimmed V and J ends, which lost 2 bases and 6 bases, there was a span of 8 bases. The CDR3 runs to 13 residues. This CDR3 is CASSLEGFNEQFF. The CDR3, as DNA: TGTGCCAGCAGTTTAGAAGGGTTCAATGAGCAGTTCTTC.

This chain uses TRBV27 with TRBJ2-1; 7 bases are shared with TRBD1. The germline gives CDR1 MNHEY, CDR2 SMNVEV (reference sequence). The CDR3 is 11 amino acids. V lost 6 bases and J lost 14; bases outside the gene matches: 7. The CDR3 region is CASRRTGLEFF. CDR3 nucleotides: TGTGCCAGCAGACGGACAGGATTGGAGTTCTTC.

This clone appeared a single time. The chain employs TRBV5-1 and TRBJ2-1; D not resolved. V lost 6 bases, J lost 3 bases, and 10 bases lay in between. CDR3 length: 13 residues. Germline CDR1 is SGHRS and CDR2 is YFSETQ. The chain's CDR3 is CASKSLNYNEQFF. The CDR3, as DNA: TGCGCCAGCAAAAGTTTAAACTACAATGAGCAGTTCTTC.

The chain employs TRBV27 and TRBJ2-2, with D unclear. The CDR3 is 14 residues long. Looked up from germline, CDR1 is MNHEY and CDR2 is SMNVEV (reference sequence). Trimming removed 6 bases at V and 6 bases at J, with 14 bases between. CDR3 sequence: CASSHQRGAGELFF. The CDR3 DNA reads TGTGCCAGCAGCCACCAGCGTGGGGCCGGGGAGCTGTTTTTT.

The V and J genes are TRBV11-3 and TRBJ1-1; 7 bases fit TRBD1. V dropped 5 bases and J dropped 3; count of bases not matched to a gene: 9. Germline-derived CDR1 and CDR2 are SGHNT and YENEEA. The CDR3 length is 15 residues. This chain's CDR3 is CASSHSQGPHTEAFF. The DNA of the CDR3 is TGTGCCAGCAGCCATTCACAGGGGCCTCACACTGAAGCTTTCTTT.

The V gene is TRBV5-8, the J gene TRBJ1-2; 10 nucleotides agree with TRBD1. After removal of 4 bases from V and 4 bases from J, the junction contained 7 bases not matched to a gene. There are 15 residues in the CDR3. Germline CDR1 and CDR2: SGHTS and YDEGEE. The CDR3 DNA reads TGTGCCAGCAGCGCCGAGACAGGGGGCGCCTATGGCTACACCTTC. Protein: CASSAETGGAYGYTF.

The chain recombines TRBV2 with TRBJ2-5, with D perhaps matching TRBD1 or TRBD2 (6 bases each). Deletions cut 5 bases from V and 2 bases from J, with 15 bases between. Germline assignment: CDR1 SNHLY and CDR2 FYNNEI. The CDR3 is 15 amino acids. The CDR3 bases are TGTGCCAGCAGTTGGCAGGGGACTGCACAAGAGACCCAGTACTTC. It translates to CASSWQGTAQETQYF.

This clone came up once. The gene calls are TRBV6-5 and TRBJ2-5, with 7 bases lining up with TRBD2. This CDR3 is built from 14 residues. J gave up 5 bases and V 2 bases, and 5 bases lay outside the gene matches. The germline V gene encodes CDR1 MNHEY and CDR2 SVGAGI. CDR3 region: CASSYMREWETQYF. CDR3 bases: TGTGCCAGCAGTTACATGCGGGAGTGGGAGACCCAGTACTTC.

The rearrangement uses TRBV2 and TRBJ1-1; unclear D gene. The CDR3 is 13 residues long. The V end lost 4 bases, the J end lost 4 bases, and 10 bases lay between the germline ends. Germline V gives CDR1 SNHLY, CDR2 FYNNEI. The chain's CDR3 is CASSAGSGTEAFF. DNA of the CDR3: TGTGCCAGCAGTGCGGGCAGCGGCACTGAAGCTTTCTTT.

In the case of this clone: This specimen includes other DNA sequences encoding the same CDR3. The genes are TRBV6-5 and TRBJ2-7; 9 bases fit TRBD2. The ends lost 0 bases at V and 0 bases at J; junction bases unmatched: 0. This CDR3 contains 15 residues. Looked up from germline, CDR1 is MNHEY and CDR2 is SVGAGI. This CDR3 reads CASSYSSGSSYEQYF. The DNA of the CDR3 is TGTGCCAGCAGTTACTCTAGCGGGAGCTCCTACGAGCAGTACTTC.

The rearrangement links TRBV28 to TRBJ1-1; no firm D call. The CDR3 spans 14 residues. The germline V gene encodes CDR1 MDHEN and CDR2 SYDVKM. V gave up 6 bases and J gave up 2 bases, with 13 bases separating them. The DNA for the CDR3 is TGTGCCAGCAGATCTATGTCGACAAACACTGAAGCTTTCTTT. This codes for CASRSMSTNTEAFF. Full variable domain (remainder filled in from reference TRBV28 and TRBJ1-1): DVKVTQSSRYLVKRTGEKVFLECVQDMDHENMFWYRQDPGLGLRLIYFSYDVKMKEKGDIPEGYSVSREKKERFSLILESASTNQTSMYLCASRSMSTNTEAFFGQGTRLTVV.

This chain connects TRBV5-6 to TRBJ1-6, with a tentative D call TRBD1 (6 bases). CDR1 SGHDT and CDR2 YYEEEE come from the germline V gene. CDR3 length equals 15 residues. V lost 2 bases, J lost 2 bases, and 8 bases lay in between. CDR3 nucleotide sequence: TGTGCCAGCAGCTTCCGGGACACCTATAATTCACCCCTCCACTTT. Protein: CASSFRDTYNSPLHF.